A selection of T cell receptor beta chains follows, all from one sample in a study of control samples from healthy donors and cancer patients. The data were produced by immunoSEQ multiplex PCR, yet TCRdb's version contains in-frame clones alone and is incomplete. The sample includes roughly 95,000 clones, around 90% of them seen just once. The sample comprised blood. The source is a young man in good health. CDR3s include the opening cysteine and the closing phenylalanine or tryptophan. The D gene is left open where the match is weak. Size values are once, few and many counts, or a class for expanded clones, and some rows have none.

TGTGCCAGCAGCTTGTCCGGTCTTGCCGAAGCTTTCTTT CASSLSGLAEAFF TRBJ1-1 13 TRBV5-6 . .
TGTGCCAGTAGTATGAAGGTCACCTACGAGCAGTACTTC CASSMKVTYEQYF TRBJ2-7 13 TRBV19 . .
TGTGCCAGCAAGATACAGGGCCGGTCACCCCTCCACTTT CASKIQGRSPLHF TRBJ1-6 13 TRBV7-2 . .
TGTGCCAGCAGCCCTACGTTTACCTACGAGCAGTACTTC CASSPTFTYEQYF TRBJ2-7 13 TRBV27 few .
TGTGCCACCAGCAGAGATCTGGGCCTAGCGGGGGATAACGAGCAGTACTTC CATSRDLGLAGDNEQYF TRBJ2-7 17 TRBV15 . TRBD2
TGTGCCAGCAGCTCTTTACGGACCGGCAACACCGGGGAGCTGTTTTTT CASSSLRTGNTGELFF TRBJ2-2 16 TRBV7-6 . .
TGTGCCAGCAGCCCTCAGACTAGCGGGAGCACGCAGTATTTT CASSPQTSGSTQYF TRBJ2-3 14 TRBV7-3 few TRBD2
TGTGCCAGCAGCCCCCCCGGCGGCGGACTGTTAGGAGCGGCGGGCGATGAGCAGTTCTTC CASSPPGGGLLGAAGDEQFF TRBJ2-1 20 TRBV13 . .
TGTGCCAGCAGCTTAGATCTGAGCGCAAATTCCTACGAGCAGTACTTC CASSLDLSANSYEQYF TRBJ2-7 16 TRBV11-2 . .
TGTGCCAGCAGCGTATACGGGGATTTCACTGAAGCTTTCTTT CASSVYGDFTEAFF TRBJ1-1 14 TRBV9 . .
TGTGCCAGCAGCCCCCCGACGGGGGCCCCGCGTAGCACCTTC CASSPPTGAPRSTF TRBJ1-2 14 TRBV6-1 . .
TGTGCCAGCAGCTTAGAACTAGCGAATCCCCCAAACAATGAGCAGTTCTTC CASSLELANPPNNEQFF TRBJ2-1 17 TRBV11-2 . TRBD2
TGTGCCAGCAGTTTAGGGAGTAGCGCGATCTACAATGAGCAGTTCTTC CASSLGSSAIYNEQFF TRBJ2-1 16 TRBV28 . .
TGTGCCAGCTCCCTAGGGGGCAAACAGCCCCAGCATTTT CASSLGGKQPQHF TRBJ1-5 13 TRBV12-3/TRBV12-4 . TRBD1
TGTGCCAGCAGTGAAGACAGTCCCTTTTCCTACGAGCAGTACTTC CASSEDSPFSYEQYF TRBJ2-7 15 TRBV2 . .
TGTGCCAGCTCACCAAGGGACAGGGAGGGTGAGCAGTTCTTC CASSPRDREGEQFF TRBJ2-1 14 TRBV18 . TRBD1
TGTGCCAGCAGCTTAGCGGAGCCGGGACTAGGGCTAGAGACCCAGTACTTC CASSLAEPGLGLETQYF TRBJ2-5 17 TRBV7-9 . TRBD2
TGTGCCAGCAGCATATCATGGCAGGGGGACTATGGCTACACCTTC CASSISWQGDYGYTF TRBJ1-2 15 TRBV9 . TRBD1
TGTGCCAGCAGTTATGATTCCCCTACGGGACTAGCGGGAGGTAGTGAGCAGTTCTTC CASSYDSPTGLAGGSEQFF TRBJ2-1 19 TRBV6-2/TRBV6-3 . TRBD2
TGCGCCACAGCACCGGGCAGGGGGCTAGAGACCCAGTACTTC CATAPGRGLETQYF TRBJ2-5 14 TRBV10-1 . TRBD1
TGTGCCAGCAGTTACAGGGGTGGCACAGATACGCAGTATTTT CASSYRGGTDTQYF TRBJ2-3 14 TRBV6-5 . .
TGTGCCAGCAGCTTTGGGGTTTCCTACGAGCAGTACTTC CASSFGVSYEQYF TRBJ2-7 13 TRBV11-1 . .
TGTGCCAGCAGGTTAAGGTCAGGGAATGAGCAGTTCTTC CASRLRSGNEQFF TRBJ2-1 13 TRBV7-6 . .
TGTGCCAGCGACAGGGGCTATTCCTACGAGCAGTACTTC CASDRGYSYEQYF TRBJ2-7 13 TRBV30 . TRBD1
TGTGCCAGCGCCCGGGACAGCAACTATGGCTACACCTTC CASARDSNYGYTF TRBJ1-2 13 TRBV19 few TRBD1
TGTGCCAGCAGCCTCCCCGGGGCCGGGGTTTCGGCAGATACGCAGTATTTT CASSLPGAGVSADTQYF TRBJ2-3 17 TRBV6-2/TRBV6-3 . .
TGCGCCAGCAGCAGGGGGACTAGCGGGAGGGGCACAGATACGCAGTATTTT CASSRGTSGRGTDTQYF TRBJ2-3 17 TRBV5-1 . TRBD2
TGCAGCATACCCCCCGTCGGCAGCGCCAGCGAGCAGTACTTC CSIPPVGSASEQYF TRBJ2-7 14 TRBV29-1 . .
TGTGCCAGCTCTGGCCGGGGACTAGCGGAGCCCAGCTCCTACGAGCAGTACTTC CASSGRGLAEPSSYEQYF TRBJ2-7 18 TRBV21-1 . .
TGTGCCAGTAGTAGCCCGGGAGGGACTGGGGCCAACGTCCTGACTTTC CASSSPGGTGANVLTF TRBJ2-6 16 TRBV19 . TRBD2
TGTGCCAGCAGCAACCCGGGCTGGGCCGTCTTC CASSNPGWAVF TRBJ2-4 11 TRBV5-8 . .
TGCGCCAGCAGCACCGGGACCACTAATGAGCAGTTCTTC CASSTGTTNEQFF TRBJ2-1 13 TRBV5-1 few .
TGTGCCAGCTCACCACTCGGGACGGGCGCTGAAGCTTTCTTT CASSPLGTGAEAFF TRBJ1-1 14 TRBV18 . .
TGTGCCAGCAGTTTATATCAGGTGGTTAGGGTTTCGGGAAACACCATATATTTT CASSLYQVVRVSGNTIYF TRBJ1-3 18 TRBV28 . .
TGCGCCAGCAGCCAACTCTTGGCAGGATCTAGCACAGATACGCAGTATTTT CASSQLLAGSSTDTQYF TRBJ2-3 17 TRBV5-1 . .
TGTGCCAGCAGTGAAAGACAGGTTTCTTCGCCCCAGCATTTT CASSERQVSSPQHF TRBJ1-5 14 TRBV2 . .
TGTGCCAGCTCACTATCGGACAGTTACAATGAGCAGTTCTTC CASSLSDSYNEQFF TRBJ2-1 14 TRBV18 . .
TGTGCCAGCAGGGGGGGACTTACTATTTATGGCTACACCTTC CASRGGLTIYGYTF TRBJ1-2 14 TRBV25-1 . .
TGTGCCAGCAGTTCCCCTTGGGCAGGGAAGGGGACTTACGAGCAGTACTTC CASSSPWAGKGTYEQYF TRBJ2-7 17 TRBV28 . .
TGTGCCAGCAGTTCACCGAGGGCAGATACGCAGTATTTT CASSSPRADTQYF TRBJ2-3 13 TRBV6-6 . .
TGTGCCAGCAGCTTCGACAGGGCCGAATCACCCCTCCACTTT CASSFDRAESPLHF TRBJ1-6 14 TRBV2 . TRBD1
TGTGCCAGCAGCTTTATCGGGCTAGCGGGAGGCTACGAGCAGTACTTC CASSFIGLAGGYEQYF TRBJ2-7 16 TRBV7-9 once TRBD2
TGTGCCAGCAGCCATACCGGGACAGGGGGCACAAATCAGCCCCAGCATTTT CASSHTGTGGTNQPQHF TRBJ1-5 17 TRBV5-6 . TRBD1
TGTGCCAGCAGCCGAGACACATTGAACACTGAAGCTTTCTTT CASSRDTLNTEAFF TRBJ1-1 14 TRBV7-9 . .
TGTGCCAGCAGCTTAACACGTAGCTCCTACAATGAGCAGTTCTTC CASSLTRSSYNEQFF TRBJ2-1 15 TRBV7-2 . .
TGTGCCAGCAGCCTCACCTCGGGCAGCTACGAGCAGTACTTC CASSLTSGSYEQYF TRBJ2-7 14 TRBV3-1/TRBV3-2 . .
TGTGCCAGCAGCTCCACAGGGGGCTTGAGTGCCAAAAACATTCAGTACTTC CASSSTGGLSAKNIQYF TRBJ2-4 17 TRBV7-9 . TRBD1
TGTGCCAGCAGCTTAGCAGGGATTGGGGTGGGCTCCTACAATGAGCAGTTCTTC CASSLAGIGVGSYNEQFF TRBJ2-1 18 TRBV11-2 . .
TGTGCCAGCAGTTTGGGGGCTATAAACTATGGCTACACCTTC CASSLGAINYGYTF TRBJ1-2 14 TRBV7-9 . .
TGTGCCAGTAGTACCCGGTTCTATGGCTACACCTTC CASSTRFYGYTF TRBJ1-2 12 TRBV19 . .
TGTGCCAGCAGTGAAGTGGGACAGGGGATTTGCTACGAGCAGTACTTC CASSEVGQGICYEQYF TRBJ2-7 16 TRBV25-1 once TRBD1
TGTGCCAGCAGCTTAGCCCCCCCCAGGGCCACAGATACGCAGTATTTT CASSLAPPRATDTQYF TRBJ2-3 16 TRBV7-2 . .
TGTGCCATCAGTGTGGGGGACAGGGTATCCTACGAGCAGTACTTC CAISVGDRVSYEQYF TRBJ2-7 15 TRBV10-3 . TRBD1
TGTGCCAGCAGCTTTCGGACTAGCGGGAGGGACGGGGAGCTGTTTTTT CASSFRTSGRDGELFF TRBJ2-2 16 TRBV5-6 . TRBD2
TGCAGCGCTCGACGGGGGGGGTCTGGAAACACCATATATTTT CSARRGGSGNTIYF TRBJ1-3 14 TRBV29-1 once .
TGTGCCAGCAGCGTTGGGGTTCTCAGCGACGAGCAGTACTTC CASSVGVLSDEQYF TRBJ2-7 14 TRBV7-8 . .
TGTGCCAGCAGCGTAGAAGGAGGTCCCTACAATGAGCAGTTCTTC CASSVEGGPYNEQFF TRBJ2-1 15 TRBV9 . .
TGTGCCAGCAGCTCCGGGACTAGCGGGCCTGTGCCGAACACCGGGGAGCTGTTTTTT CASSSGTSGPVPNTGELFF TRBJ2-2 19 TRBV5-4 . TRBD2
TGTGCTAGTGGTTTGGGCGGGACTAGCGAGATACCCCGAAATGAGCAGTTCTTC CASGLGGTSEIPRNEQFF TRBJ2-1 18 TRBV12-5 . TRBD2
TGTGCCAGCAGCTTAAACCGCCCAAGCTCCTACAATGAGCAGTTCTTC CASSLNRPSSYNEQFF TRBJ2-1 16 TRBV7-3 . .